Presented here are 13 T cell receptor beta chains from one specimen sequenced in a study of T-cell reconstitution after alpha-beta-depleted transplantation in children. The TCRbeta library incorporated unique molecular identifiers. Each CDR3 protein is one row after TCRdb ran MiXCR on the PCR reads. The sample has 200,000 or so distinct CDR3 sequences; about 6% are singletons. Sequencing used PBMCs, obtained before TCRalphabeta/CD19-depleted stem cell transplant. These receptor sequences come from a girl in the first two years of life with combined immunodeficiency, due to receive a stem cell transplant.

This clonotype occurred a few times. The chain carries TRBV11-2 and TRBJ1-5, with D possibly TRBD1 on 6 matching bases. Deletions cut 4 bases from V and 3 bases from J, with 13 bases between. From germline, CDR1 is SGHAT and CDR2 FQNNGV. The CDR3 has 15 residues. Written as DNA, the CDR3 is TGTGCCAGCAGCTGGGGGGGGCGAGACAATCAGCCCCAGCATTTT. It encodes CASSWGGRDNQPQHF.

This clonotype was picked up many times. The chain employs TRBV12-3 or TRBV12-4 and TRBJ2-2; 8 bases line up with TRBD1. J lost 8 bases, V lost 8 bases, and 13 bases had no gene match. The CDR3 spans 15 residues. The CDR3 DNA reads TGTGCCAGCTACGTCGGGACAGGACCCTTGGGGGAGCTGTTTTTT. It yields the protein CASYVGTGPLGELFF.

The sample holds many counts of this clonotype. The chain couples TRBV12-3 or TRBV12-4 to TRBJ1-1, with D perhaps TRBD1 (5 bases). V shed 7 bases and J shed 6 bases, with 18 bases lying between them. This CDR3 is built from 14 residues. In nucleotides, the CDR3 is TGTGCCAGCATCTTTACCCAGGGAGGGCCTGAAGCTTTCTTT. Translated, it gives CASIFTQGGPEAFF.

This clonotype occurred many times. The genes are TRBV11-2 and TRBJ1-1, with 7 bases aligning to TRBD1. Germline values: CDR1 SGHAT, CDR2 FQNNGV. Losses at the gene ends were 2 bases for V and 0 bases for J; bases not matched to a gene: 3. The CDR3 has 15 residues. The CDR3 is CASSLTGAMNTEAFF. CDR3 DNA sequence: TGTGCCAGCAGCTTAACAGGGGCCATGAACACTGAAGCTTTCTTT. Based on the CDR3 plus reference TRBV11-2 and TRBJ1-1, the full variable domain is EAGVAQSPRYKIIEKRQSVAFWCNPISGHATLYWYQQILGQGPKLLIQFQNNGVVDDSQLPKDRFSAERLKGVDSTLKIQPAKLEDSAVYLCASSLTGAMNTEAFFGQGTRLTVV.

This clonotype was seen ten or more times. V and J are TRBV4-2 and TRBJ1-1, with D unclear. V lost 1 base and J lost 2, with 14 bases in between. The germline V gene encodes CDR1 LGHNA and CDR2 YNFKEQ. The CDR3 covers 16 residues. The CDR3 DNA follows: TGTGCCAGCAGCCAAGGTCTGGCCTCCCTTAACACTGAAGCTTTCTTT. Protein: CASSQGLASLNTEAFF.

This clonotype was counted ten times or more. J is TRBJ2-2 and V is TRBV7-2; no reliable D call. V lost 8 bases and J 3 bases, leaving 16 bases between the germline ends. In germline, CDR1 is SGHTA, CDR2 FQGNSA. The CDR3 length is 15 residues. CDR3 in amino acids: CASLHNWEDTGELFF. Here the CDR3 DNA reads TGTGCCAGCCTCCATAACTGGGAAGACACCGGGGAGCTGTTTTTT.

This clonotype was seen many times. The CDR3 DNA is TGTGCCAGCAGCTTTGAGCGGGATCCTTACAATGAGCAGTTCTTC. Its protein is CASSFERDPYNEQFF. The rearrangement joins TRBV7-9 to TRBJ2-1; 7 bases fit TRBD2. This CDR3 region has 15 residues. CDR1 SEHNR and CDR2 FQNEAQ come from the germline V gene (reference sequence). The junction had 6 bases not matched to a gene; V was cut back by 3 bases and J by 4 bases.

The sample holds many counts of this clonotype. This chain uses TRBV10-3 with TRBJ2-7; D may be TRBD1 or TRBD2 (5 bases each). Germline CDR1 reads ENHRY; CDR2 reads SYGVKD. The CDR3 length is 12 residues. Trimming removed 7 bases from V and 6 bases from J, with 13 bases in between. This CDR3 is CAINGGKSEQYF. CDR3 DNA sequence: TGTGCCATCAATGGGGGTAAAAGCGAGCAGTACTTC.

The sample holds many counts of this clonotype. This rearrangement joins TRBV11-2 to TRBJ2-7; TRBD2 matches at 8 bases. This CDR3 contains 15 residues. Germline CDR1 reads SGHAT; CDR2 reads FQNNGV. J lost 2 bases, V lost 3 bases, and 6 bases had no gene match. CDR3 nucleotides: TGTGCCAGCAGCTTTAAAGCGGGAGTTCCCTACGAGCAGTACTTC. It yields the protein CASSFKAGVPYEQYF.

There are many counts of this clonotype. The chain recombines TRBV5-6 with TRBJ1-5; 9 bases fit TRBD1. The CDR3 is 15 amino acids. Germline V gives CDR1 SGHDT, CDR2 YYEEEE. The V gene end was trimmed by 5 bases and the J gene end by 3 bases; junction bases not matched to a gene: 6. CDR3 DNA: TGTGCCAGCAGGCGGACAGGGGATGACAATCAGCCCCAGCATTTT. Residues: CASRRTGDDNQPQHF.

This clonotype has ten or more counts. The chain uses TRBV7-8 and TRBJ2-5; 12 bases fit TRBD2. Per germline, CDR1 SGHVS and CDR2 FQNEAQ. V lost 1 base, J lost 4 bases, and 4 bases stayed unmatched. CDR3 length: 16 amino acids. The CDR3 region is CASSLDLAGGRETQYF. The DNA for the CDR3 is TGTGCCAGCAGCTTAGATCTAGCGGGGGGGCGAGAGACCCAGTACTTC.

This clonotype occurred many times. The CDR3 is CSAPRWRASTDTQYF. The CDR3 DNA is TGCAGTGCTCCACGCTGGCGAGCTTCCACAGATACGCAGTATTTT. V gene TRBV20-1 combines with J gene TRBJ2-3, with D unclear. In germline, CDR1 is DFQATT, CDR2 SNEGSKA (reference sequence). V lost 5 bases and J 2 bases, leaving 17 bases between the germline ends. This CDR3 spans 15 amino acids.

As to this clonotype: This may come from a read error, since a much larger clone is one base off. This sequence joins TRBV28 and TRBJ1-1; D is possibly TRBD1 (6 bases). Germline V gene lookup returns CDR1 MDHEN and CDR2 SYDVKM. Deletions cut 3 bases from V and 0 bases from J, with 8 bases between. This CDR3 contains 14 residues. The CDR3 DNA sequence: TGTGCCAGCAGTTTTGGGGGCCTGAACACTGAAGCTTTCTTT. It translates to CASSFGGLNTEAFF.